This TCR beta chain was sequenced for a study of blood T cells in healthy people across ages (dated by TCRdb to between 2015 and 2016). Regarding the study in general: In model experiments, template switching captured roughly one uniquely barcoded TCR beta cDNA molecule for every two T cells. Age-related changes in TCR beta repertoire diversity were measured in the study by deep sequencing normalized with unique cDNA molecular identifiers. The donors were split into four age groups: young (average about 15 years), middle-aged (roughly 42), aged (over 55) and long-lived (approximately 80). To avoid experimental bias, donors of different ages were randomly spread across the sequencing lanes. For two donors (one aged 18 to 29 and one aged 80 or older), the study analyzed two additional independent replicas of 1 million unique cDNA reads from the same blood draw. General study outcomes and caveats: Estimates of total diversity based on one million sequenced T cells were regarded as lower bounds and as underestimates. The percentage of naive T cells measured by flow cytometry correlated strongly with observed TCR beta diversity. Because the CMV infection status of the donors was unknown, age-related changes in expanded clonotypes may potentially have been confounded. Compared with the aged group, the long-lived group had more naive CD4+ T cells, fewer expanded clones and increased TCR diversity, suggesting age selection. Conclusive comparison of naive and antigen-experienced compartments was prevented by the profiling of bulk unsorted PBMCs. As age increased, observed TCR beta diversity per million T cells dropped in a roughly linear way, and a significant reduction was already evident by age 40.

V is reduced by 3 bases and J by 7 bases, leaving a spacing of 10 bases between them. CDR1 and CDR2 are drawn from the germline V gene: LGHNA, YSLEER. The CDR3 starts with the cysteine, ends with the phenylalanine, and has 12 residues. Only CDR3 DNA is held: 36 bases, read in frame from base 1. Of note for this clonotype: Its antigen specificity is not known. Base qualities are missing; no much larger clone stands one base away.

Donors were a few dozen systemically healthy Caucasian individuals from Russia aged 6 to 90 years. Ten milliliters of peripheral blood were collected from each donor into EDTA-treated Vacutainer tubes. Ficoll-Paque density-gradient centrifugation was used to isolate PBMCs, with at least 6.5 million per sample. Total RNA was extracted from PBMCs with Trizol reagent, with at least 6 micrograms obtained per sample. Naive CD45RAhigh/CD27high T cell percentages were measured by flow cytometry on a PBMC aliquot from every donor. Library preparation employed 5' RACE. Sequenced on an Illumina HiSeq 2500. A second PCR of about 7 to 12 cycles was run with a J-beta primer mix and a sample-barcoded 5' primer. A unique molecular identifier was introduced onto each TCR beta cDNA molecule by a template-switch 5' adaptor carrying 12 random nucleotides. Each sample yielded at least 3 million CDR3-containing paired-end reads. First-strand cDNA synthesis was performed from all RNA using the Mint cDNA synthesis kit, with priming by a TRBC-specific oligonucleotide. All cDNA was treated with uracil-DNA glycosylase and then went through a first 18-cycle PCR with the universal primers M1SS and BC2_uni_R. The original pipeline was this. For normalization, 1 million high-quality reads were randomly selected from each sample, with every read carrying a distinct molecular identifier. Reads sharing molecular identifiers were discarded rather than binned into consensus sequences. CDR3 identification, clonotype clustering and error correction used MiTCR with a Q25 quality threshold and the strictest error-elimination algorithm. A nonparametric unseen species model using Euler transformation provided a lower-bound estimate of total TCR beta diversity. TCRdb ran its own pipeline on the public reads, namely fastp trimming at Q25 and MiXCR clone calling, and kept in-frame beta chains. Rows merge per CDR3 protein into single entries with the most common DNA and genes. The V and J calls follow TCRdb's processing rather than the paper's. Here the sample has roughly 1.5 million distinct CDR3 sequences; roughly 43% occur a single time. Approximately 4.1% of the sample belongs to the ten largest clones.

The chain uses TRBV4-3 and TRBJ2-7, with no confident D gene call. Sequenced: blood. The sequence derives from a woman between 18 and 30 years old in good health. The DNA reads as follows: TGCGCCAGCAGCCACGTCGCGAGTGAGCAGTACTTC. Translated, this is CASSHVASEQYF.